Each of the 27 T cell receptor beta chains below was sequenced from the same sample in a study of cytomegalovirus exposure and HLA in healthy donors (TCRdb year 2017). The library was built by means of the immunoSEQ multiplex PCR assay. A mixture of 60 forward primers for TCR Vbeta segments and 13 reverse primers for TCR Jbeta segments was used in the multiplex PCR. The table comes from immuneACCESS by way of TCRdb, which keeps in-frame sequences with V and J called. Part of the clones is missing from these tables; in studies checked, under half for an unresolved V gene and the rest for unknown reasons. The sample table holds 200,000 or so clones, of which more than 65% were seen once. The ten largest clones represent roughly 1.5% of the sample. Sequencing was carried out using PBMCs. All receptors come from a man aged 50 or older in good health and CMV-seronegative.

The rearrangement links TRBV18 to TRBJ2-3, with D possibly matching TRBD2 (5 bases). The CDR3 loop spans 15 amino acids. V was pared by 1 base and J by 5 bases, with 13 bases between. CDR1 is KGHSH and CDR2 is LQKENI in the germline V gene. CDR3 amino acids: CASSPQTGRGDTQYF. Written as DNA, the CDR3 is TGTGCCAGCTCACCACAGACGGGGAGAGGAGATACGCAGTATTTT.

V gene TRBV2 combines with J gene TRBJ1-1; D unclear. The germline V gene encodes CDR1 SNHLY and CDR2 FYNNEI. With 7 bases removed from V and 7 bases from J, the gap between germline ends came to 13 bases. This CDR3 spans 12 amino acids. CDR3 coding DNA: TGTGCCAGCACCCAGACGGGGAATGAAGCTTTCTTT. Translated, it gives CASTQTGNEAFF. Full variable domain (rest looked up from reference TRBV2 and TRBJ1-1): EPEVTQTPSHQVTQMGQEVILRCVPISNHLYFYWYRQILGQKVEFLVSFYNNEISEKSEIFDDQFSVERPDGSNFTLKIRSTKLEDSAMYFCASTQTGNEAFFGQGTRLTVV.

In its sample, this clone was seen once. The rearrangement links TRBV10-2 to TRBJ2-3; TRBD2 might be the D (5 bases). V was clipped by 10 bases and J by 3 bases, with 20 bases between them. Germline V gene lookup returns CDR1 WSHSY and CDR2 SAAADI. The CDR3 is 15 amino acids. The chain's CDR3 is CATQSGTGRTDTQYF. The CDR3 DNA follows: TGCGCCACGCAGTCGGGAACGGGTCGAACAGATACGCAGTATTTT.

The table lists this clone with a few counts. This chain joins TRBV6-1 and TRBJ2-5; weak D call: TRBD2 (5 bases). The CDR3 loop spans 15 amino acids. V lost 2 bases to trimming and J lost 4 bases, with 14 bases between them. Germline V CDR1 and CDR2: MNHNS, SASEGT. The DNA of the CDR3 is TGTGCCAGCAGTGAATCTCCGGCGGGCCGAGAGACCCAGTACTTC. Amino acid sequence: CASSESPAGRETQYF.

This chain uses TRBV7-9 with TRBJ2-3; 7 nucleotides match TRBD2. The V gene's germline CDR1 is SEHNR and CDR2 FQNEAQ (reference sequence). With 2 bases clipped from V and 2 bases from J, the junction kept 4 bases outside the gene matches. The CDR3 runs to 15 residues. This CDR3 reads CASSLREGITDTQYF. CDR3 sequence (DNA): TGTGCCAGCAGCTTAAGGGAGGGGATCACAGATACGCAGTATTTT.

This rearrangement joins TRBV19 to TRBJ2-1, with 9 bases aligning to TRBD2. The CDR3 length is 14 residues. V trimming: 6 bases; J trimming: 9 bases; junction bases outside the gene matches: 9. Per germline, CDR1 LNHDA and CDR2 SQIVND (reference sequence). CDR3 sequence (DNA): TGTGCCAGTAGGGGCGGGAGGGCCATGGGTGAGCAGTTCTTC. It is translated as CASRGGRAMGEQFF.

CDR3 region: CASSLTGLNSPLHF. For the CDR3, the DNA is TGTGCCAGCAGCTTGACAGGGTTAAATTCACCCCTCCACTTT. This rearrangement joins TRBV11-2 to TRBJ1-6; 7 bases are a match to TRBD1. Germline assignment: CDR1 SGHAT and CDR2 FQNNGV. The junction had 3 bases not matched to a gene; V was cut back by 3 bases and J by 7 bases. The CDR3 is 14 residues long.

A remark on this clone: Its ends do not fully match the called genes, so a read error is possible. The chain joins TRBV28 to TRBJ1-5, with TRBD1 matching 9 bases. This CDR3 contains 13 residues. The germline gives CDR1 MDHEN, CDR2 SYDVKM. The DNA for the CDR3 is TGTGCCAGCGCAGTGACAGGGGGGCAGCTCCAGCATTTT. Its translation is CASAVTGGQLQHF.

This clone showed up just once. The chain carries TRBV11-3 and TRBJ2-1, with D tentatively TRBD2 (7 bases). From germline, CDR1 is SGHNT and CDR2 YENEEA. The length of the CDR3 is 15 residues. V lost 1 base, J lost 7 bases, and 14 bases lay in between. The CDR3 DNA is TGTGCCAGCAGCTTAGTAGGGGGGAGGGTGAATGAGCAGTTCTTC. Translating it yields CASSLVGGRVNEQFF.

There are a few counts of this clone. One end of the junction fails to match germline, which may point to a read error. The rearrangement uses TRBV25-1 and TRBJ2-7; 7 bases agree with TRBD1. This CDR3 comprises 14 residues. Germline V lookup: CDR1 MGHDK, CDR2 SYGVNS. As DNA, the CDR3 is TGTGCCAGCAGTGAATCCCCCTGGCCGGGACAGCTAAACTTC. Residues: CASSESPWPGQLNF.

The chain links TRBV10-3 to TRBJ1-3, with D perhaps TRBD1 (6 bases). The CDR3 length is 14 residues. Trimming removed 10 bases at V and 7 bases at J, with 20 bases between. Per germline, CDR1 ENHRY and CDR2 SYGVKD. The chain's CDR3 is CATGGFNRDNTIYF. The CDR3 coding sequence is TGTGCCACCGGGGGGTTCAACAGGGACAACACCATATATTTT.

The chain employs TRBV27 and TRBJ2-5; 10 bases agree with TRBD2. Trimming at V came to 4 bases and at J to 4 bases, leaving 12 bases not matched to a gene. The CDR3 sequence is 17 residues long. CDR1 MNHEY and CDR2 SMNVEV come from the germline V gene (reference sequence). CDR3: CASSSLSSGSVSETQYF. In DNA form, the CDR3 reads TGTGCCAGCAGTTCCCTGTCTAGCGGGAGTGTATCAGAGACCCAGTACTTC.

This rearrangement joins TRBV5-8 to TRBJ2-5, with 10 bases aligning to TRBD1. Per germline, CDR1 SGHTS and CDR2 YDEGEE. The CDR3 length is 16 residues. V dropped 0 bases and J dropped 0; count of bases not matched to a gene: 2. The CDR3 bases are TGTGCCAGCAGCTTGGCGACAGGGGGCTACCAAGAGACCCAGTACTTC. Translating it yields CASSLATGGYQETQYF.

This clone was counted between two and nine times. The V call is TRBV5-6, the J call TRBJ2-7, with 8 positions matching TRBD1. V lost 2 bases to trimming and J lost 1 base; unmatched junction nucleotides: 2. CDR1 is SGHDT, CDR2 YYEEEE, per germline. CDR3 length equals 14 residues. For the CDR3, the DNA is TGTGCCAGCAGCTTCGACAGGGGTTCCTACGAGCAGTACTTC. Its protein is CASSFDRGSYEQYF.

The rearrangement joins TRBV27 to TRBJ1-5; TRBD1 might be the D (6 bases). The CDR3 loop spans 15 amino acids. V dropped 3 bases and J dropped 4 bases, with 13 bases sitting between them. Germline CDR1 MNHEY, CDR2 SMNVEV (reference sequence). CDR3 nucleotide sequence: TGTGCCAGCAGTTTTTACAGGGACAAAAATCAGCCCCAGCATTTT. Protein sequence: CASSFYRDKNQPQHF.

The gene calls are TRBV5-5 and TRBJ2-7; 9 nucleotides match TRBD2. The CDR3 consists of 15 residues. Germline CDR1 and CDR2: SGHKS and YYEKEE (reference sequence). After removal of 0 bases from V and 2 bases from J, the junction contained 3 bases not matched to a gene. The CDR3 sequence is CASSLGLAVPYEQYF. CDR3 sequence (DNA): TGTGCCAGCAGCTTGGGACTAGCGGTGCCCTACGAGCAGTACTTC.

The chain couples TRBV27 to TRBJ2-7; the match to TRBD2 covers 12 bases. The V gene's germline CDR1 is MNHEY and CDR2 SMNVEV (reference sequence). The CDR3 length is 15 residues. The junction had 6 bases not matched to a gene; V was cut back by 6 bases and J by 3 bases. The CDR3 protein is CASRVLAGGHYEQYF. CDR3 coding DNA: TGTGCCAGCAGGGTCCTAGCGGGAGGGCACTACGAGCAGTACTTC.

This chain links TRBV9 with TRBJ2-2, with D possibly matching TRBD1 (5 bases). CDR3 length: 16 amino acids. Germline CDR1 is SGDLS and CDR2 is YYNGEE. V lost 0 bases and J 1 base, leaving 10 bases between the germline ends. The CDR3 here is CASSVARGLNTGELFF. DNA of the CDR3: TGTGCCAGCAGCGTAGCTAGGGGCCTGAACACCGGGGAGCTGTTTTTT.

The chain carries TRBV7-8 and TRBJ2-6; weak D call: TRBD2 (6 bases). This CDR3 spans 15 amino acids. V lost 5 bases to trimming and J lost 1 base, with 9 bases between them. The germline gives CDR1 SGHVS, CDR2 FQNEAQ. As DNA, the CDR3 is TGTGCCAGCAGCCCTCGGGGGTCTGGGGCCAACGTCCTGACTTTC. It is translated as CASSPRGSGANVLTF.

The chain is built from TRBV9 and TRBJ2-1; 9 bases agree with TRBD1. J gave up 1 base and V 0 bases, and 14 bases lay outside the gene matches. The CDR3 totals 20 residues. Germline CDR1 is SGDLS and CDR2 is YYNGEE. As DNA, the CDR3 is TGTGCCAGCAGCGTAGCGTCCGGGACAGGGCCTTCTCAGTCCTACAATGAGCAGTTCTTC. Translating it yields CASSVASGTGPSQSYNEQFF.

The chain employs TRBV28 and TRBJ2-7; the match to TRBD1 covers 7 bases. Per germline, CDR1 MDHEN and CDR2 SYDVKM. This CDR3 comprises 15 residues. The V segment lost 6 bases and the J segment 4 bases; nucleotides outside the gene matches: 12. The CDR3 reads CASRPRQGSGYEQYF. In DNA form, the CDR3 reads TGTGCCAGCAGGCCCCGACAGGGTTCGGGATACGAGCAGTACTTC.

The CDR3 here is CASSQPGPNEQFF. The CDR3 coding sequence is TGTGCCAGCAGTCAACCGGGTCCCAATGAGCAGTTCTTC. The chain employs TRBV28 and TRBJ2-1; D unclear. This CDR3 has 13 residues. Germline CDR1 and CDR2: MDHEN and SYDVKM. V lost 5 bases, J lost 6 bases, and 11 bases lay in between. Full variable domain (rest looked up from reference TRBV28 and TRBJ2-1): DVKVTQSSRYLVKRTGEKVFLECVQDMDHENMFWYRQDPGLGLRLIYFSYDVKMKEKGDIPEGYSVSREKKERFSLILESASTNQTSMYLCASSQPGPNEQFFGPGTRLTVL.

The chain joins TRBV7-9 to TRBJ1-4; 7 nucleotides line up with TRBD1. Germline CDR1 SEHNR, CDR2 FQNEAQ (reference sequence). The CDR3 is 18 amino acids. The V segment lost 5 bases and the J segment 10 bases; nucleotides outside the gene matches: 22. CDR3 in DNA: TGTGCCAGCAGCCCGAGGGGGCAAGGACCAAATGATGATGGAAAACTGTTTTTT. Amino acids: CASSPRGQGPNDDGKLFF.

The sample holds a few counts of this clone. The rearrangement links TRBV27 to TRBJ2-7; 11 nucleotides line up with TRBD1. Trimming removed 8 bases from V and 4 bases from J; junction bases left unmatched: 7. The CDR3 sequence is 14 residues long. From germline, CDR1 is MNHEY and CDR2 SMNVEV (reference sequence). The CDR3 loop is CASQGTGGLYEQYF. DNA of the CDR3: TGTGCCAGCCAGGGGACAGGGGGGTTGTACGAGCAGTACTTC.

J is TRBJ2-7 and V is TRBV28, with TRBD1 matching over 7 bases. Unmatched junction bases numbered 7, after V lost 8 bases and J lost 0 bases. Germline V gene lookup returns CDR1 MDHEN and CDR2 SYDVKM. The CDR3 is 14 residues long. CDR3 sequence: CASGPGQYSYEQYF. CDR3 nucleotide sequence: TGTGCCAGCGGCCCGGGACAGTACTCCTACGAGCAGTACTTC.

This chain joins TRBV7-6 and TRBJ2-1; possibly TRBD2 for D (5 bases). Looked up from germline, CDR1 is SGHVS and CDR2 is FNYEAQ. V lost 5 bases, J lost 8 bases, and 16 bases lay in between. The CDR3 consists of 14 residues. DNA of the CDR3: TGTGCCAGCAGCGAAGGACTCCCTTTGGATGAGCAGTTCTTC. Translation gives CASSEGLPLDEQFF.

The chain has TRBV19 and TRBJ1-1; 8 nucleotides match TRBD1. J was trimmed by 7 bases and V by 8 bases; bases with no gene match: 12. Germline V gene data show CDR1 as LNHDA and CDR2 as SQIVND (reference sequence). The CDR3 is made up of 14 amino acids. The CDR3 DNA reads as TGTGCCAGTTTTCATGGACAGGGTACGGGTGAAGCTTTCTTT. It encodes CASFHGQGTGEAFF. Full variable domain (missing parts from reference TRBV19 and TRBJ1-1): DGGITQSPKYLFRKEGQNVTLSCEQNLNHDAMYWYRQDPGQGLRLIYYSQIVNDFQKGDIAEGYSVSREKKESFPLTVTSAQKNPTAFYLCASFHGQGTGEAFFGQGTRLTVV.